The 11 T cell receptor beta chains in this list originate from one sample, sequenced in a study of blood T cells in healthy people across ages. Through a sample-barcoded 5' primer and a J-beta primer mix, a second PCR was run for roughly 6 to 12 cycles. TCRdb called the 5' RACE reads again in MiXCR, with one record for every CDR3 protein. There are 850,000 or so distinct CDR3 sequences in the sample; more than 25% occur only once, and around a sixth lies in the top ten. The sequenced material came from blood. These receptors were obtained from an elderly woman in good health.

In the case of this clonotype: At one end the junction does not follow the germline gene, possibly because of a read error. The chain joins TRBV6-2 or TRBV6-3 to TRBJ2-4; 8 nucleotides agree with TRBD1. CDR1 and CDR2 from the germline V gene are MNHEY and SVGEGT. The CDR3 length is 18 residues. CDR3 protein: CASSLRDRSSPGKNMQYF. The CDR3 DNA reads TGTGCCAGCAGTCTCCGGGACAGGTCATCACCCGGCAAAAACATGCAGTACTTC.

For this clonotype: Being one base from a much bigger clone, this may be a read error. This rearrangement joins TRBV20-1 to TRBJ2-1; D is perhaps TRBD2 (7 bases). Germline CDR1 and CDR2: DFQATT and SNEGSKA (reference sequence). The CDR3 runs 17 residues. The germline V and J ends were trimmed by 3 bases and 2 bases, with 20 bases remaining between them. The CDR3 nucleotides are TGCAGTGCTAGGAGAAGTGGGGGGGCCTCCCCCTACAATGAGCAGTTCTTC. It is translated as CSARRSGGASPYNEQFF.

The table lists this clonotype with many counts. In nucleotides, the CDR3 is TGTGCCAGCAGCTTTGGAGGGGTTAGCGTTTACGAGCAGTACTTC. It translates to CASSFGGVSVYEQYF. The V gene is TRBV11-2, the J gene TRBJ2-7; weak D call: TRBD2 (6 bases). The V end lost 3 bases, the J end lost 4 bases, and 16 bases lay between the germline ends. The germline V gene has CDR1 SGHAT and CDR2 FQNNGV. The CDR3 spans 15 residues.

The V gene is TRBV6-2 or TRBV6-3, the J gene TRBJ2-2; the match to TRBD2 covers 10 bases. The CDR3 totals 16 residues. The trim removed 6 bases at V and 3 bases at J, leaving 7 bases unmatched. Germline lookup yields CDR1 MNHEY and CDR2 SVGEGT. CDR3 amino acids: CASRLLAGGYTGELFF. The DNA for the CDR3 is TGTGCCAGCAGGCTATTAGCGGGGGGTTACACCGGGGAGCTGTTTTTT.

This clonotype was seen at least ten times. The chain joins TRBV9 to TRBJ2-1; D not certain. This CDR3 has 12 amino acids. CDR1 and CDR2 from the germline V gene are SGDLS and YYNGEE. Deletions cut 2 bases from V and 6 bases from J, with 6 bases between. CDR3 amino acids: CASSVGLNEQFF. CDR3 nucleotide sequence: TGTGCCAGCAGCGTCGGCCTCAATGAGCAGTTCTTC.

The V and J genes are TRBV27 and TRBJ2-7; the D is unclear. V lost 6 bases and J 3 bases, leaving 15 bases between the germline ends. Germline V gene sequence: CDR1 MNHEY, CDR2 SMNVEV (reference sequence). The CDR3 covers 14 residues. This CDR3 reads CASSQRPAFYEQYF. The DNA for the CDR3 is TGTGCCAGCAGCCAACGGCCAGCCTTCTACGAGCAGTACTTC.

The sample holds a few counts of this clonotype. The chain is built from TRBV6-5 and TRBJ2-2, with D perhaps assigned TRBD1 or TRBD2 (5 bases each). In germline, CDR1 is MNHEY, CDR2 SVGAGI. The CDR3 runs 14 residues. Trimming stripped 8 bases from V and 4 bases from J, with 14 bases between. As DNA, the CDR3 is TGTGCCAGCGGAGGCAGGGCGGGCACCGGGGAGCTGTTTTTT. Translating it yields CASGGRAGTGELFF.

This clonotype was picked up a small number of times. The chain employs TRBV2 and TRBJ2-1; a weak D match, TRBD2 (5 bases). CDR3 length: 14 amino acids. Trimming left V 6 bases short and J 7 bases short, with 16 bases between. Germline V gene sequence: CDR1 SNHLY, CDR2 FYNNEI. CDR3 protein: CASRAWPSRNEQFF. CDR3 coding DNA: TGTGCCAGCAGAGCTTGGCCTAGCCGTAATGAGCAGTTCTTC.

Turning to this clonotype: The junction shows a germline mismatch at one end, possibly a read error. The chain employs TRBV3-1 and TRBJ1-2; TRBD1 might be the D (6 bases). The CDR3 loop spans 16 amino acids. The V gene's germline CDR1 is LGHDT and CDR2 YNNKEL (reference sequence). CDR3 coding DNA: TGTGCCAGTAGCCAAGGGTCAGGGGCGGGGTTGCATGGCTACACCTTC. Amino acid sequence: CASSQGSGAGLHGYTF.

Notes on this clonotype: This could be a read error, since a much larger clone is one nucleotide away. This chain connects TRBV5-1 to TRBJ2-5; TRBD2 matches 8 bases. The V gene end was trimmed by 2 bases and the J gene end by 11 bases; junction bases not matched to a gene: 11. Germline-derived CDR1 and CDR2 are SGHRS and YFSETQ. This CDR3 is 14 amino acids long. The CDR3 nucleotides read TGCGCCAGCAGCTTCTTGACTAGCGATCGTGAGCAGTACTTC. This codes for CASSFLTSDREQYF.

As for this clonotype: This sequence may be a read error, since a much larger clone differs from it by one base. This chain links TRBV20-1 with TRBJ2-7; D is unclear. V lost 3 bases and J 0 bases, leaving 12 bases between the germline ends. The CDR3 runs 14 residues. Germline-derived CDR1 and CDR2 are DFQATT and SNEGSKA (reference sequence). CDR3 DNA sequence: TGCAGTGCTAGTCGGGCGGAAAGCTCCTACGAGCAGTACTTC. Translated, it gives CSASRAESSYEQYF.